Shown below are 20 T cell receptor beta chains from a single sample sequenced in a study of T-cell memory formation after mild COVID-19. One entry per CDR3 protein results from TCRdb running MiXCR on the 5' RACE reads. The data contain 130,000 to 150,000 distinct CDR3 sequences, about 5.5% of them singletons. Sequencing input: PBMCs or a T cell subset sorted from them (not recorded which). The receptor source for this set is an adult woman who had mild COVID-19 (a few samples of this study predate the infection). Cell type and time point are not known.

The chain's CDR3 is CASSQPGTAANYGYTF. The CDR3 DNA reads TGCGCCAGCAGCCAACCTGGGACAGCAGCCAACTATGGCTACACCTTC. This chain joins TRBV4-1 and TRBJ1-2; 7 positions agree with TRBD1. This CDR3 contains 16 residues. Germline V CDR1 and CDR2: MGHRA, YSYEKL. With 2 bases clipped from V and 2 bases from J, the junction kept 8 bases outside the gene matches.

This clonotype was seen ten or more times. J is TRBJ1-6 and V is TRBV7-9; tentatively, D is TRBD1 (5 bases). Germline V gene lookup returns CDR1 SEHNR and CDR2 FQNEAQ (reference sequence). The CDR3 sequence is 14 residues long. With 1 base removed from V and 7 bases from J, the gap between germline ends came to 8 bases. The chain's CDR3 is CASSLGQRNSPLHF. The CDR3 bases are TGTGCCAGCAGCTTAGGACAGAGAAATTCACCCCTCCACTTT.

In its sample, this clonotype was seen a few times. The chain links TRBV12-3 or TRBV12-4 to TRBJ2-7, with 8 bases matching TRBD1. The CDR3 runs 14 residues. V was clipped by 5 bases and J by 6 bases; unmatched bases: 9. The chain's CDR3 is CASSRTGRLGEQYF. The CDR3 bases are TGTGCCAGCAGTCGGACAGGGAGACTGGGCGAGCAGTACTTC.

This clonotype has at least ten counts. The chain combines TRBV5-1 with TRBJ2-1, with 9 bases lining up with TRBD1. This CDR3 has 15 residues. Germline lookup yields CDR1 SGHRS and CDR2 YFSETQ. The trim removed 4 bases at V and 4 bases at J, leaving 6 bases unmatched. The CDR3: CASSPPGQGYNEQFF. In DNA, the CDR3 is TGCGCCAGCAGCCCGCCGGGACAGGGATACAATGAGCAGTTCTTC.

This clonotype was found a few times. The chain uses TRBV5-6 and TRBJ1-2, with a tentative D call TRBD1 (5 bases). V was pared by 1 base and J by 2 bases, with 12 bases between. Germline V gene data show CDR1 as SGHDT and CDR2 as YYEEEE. The CDR3 sequence is 15 residues long. The CDR3 DNA reads as TGTGCCAGCAGCTTGATCATTTCAGGGAACTATGGCTACACCTTC. Protein sequence: CASSLIISGNYGYTF.

Comment on this clonotype: Here the CDR3 omits its conserved ending phenylalanine or tryptophan, so a read error is the likely source. This chain joins TRBV6-4 and TRBJ2-1; 7 bases align to TRBD2. The germline gives CDR1 MRHNA, CDR2 SNTAGT. The V gene end was trimmed by 4 bases and the J gene end by 3 bases; junction bases not matched to a gene: 9. This CDR3 spans 16 amino acids. CDR3 protein: CASSGGTTRNYNEQFL. The CDR3 DNA reads TGTGCCAGCAGTGGGGGGACTACTAGAAACTACAATGAGCAGTTCTTA.

As to this clonotype: A much larger clonotype is one base distant, so this may be a read error. The V call is TRBV12-3 or TRBV12-4, the J call TRBJ1-2; D is undetermined. This CDR3 region has 12 residues. The CDR3 protein is CASSFETNGYNF. DNA for the CDR3: TGTGCCAGCAGTTTCGAGACTAATGGCTACAACTTC.

This clonotype was recorded many times. The rearrangement uses TRBV7-6 and TRBJ2-7; D not resolved. V was pared by 0 bases and J by 0 bases, with 3 bases between. This CDR3 contains 13 residues. CDR1 and CDR2 (germline): SGHVS, FNYEAQ. CDR3 DNA: TGTGCCAGCAGCTTAGCCTTCTCCTACGAGCAGTACTTC. Translating it yields CASSLAFSYEQYF.

A few counts support this clonotype. This rearrangement joins TRBV29-1 to TRBJ2-7, with 10 bases lining up with TRBD2. The CDR3 has 14 amino acids. Germline trimming cut 5 bases from V and 2 bases from J; bases unmatched to any gene: 6. The germline V gene encodes CDR1 SQVTM and CDR2 ANQGSEA. The CDR3 is CSVYLAGAPYEQYF. CDR3 nucleotides: TGCAGCGTTTACCTAGCGGGAGCACCCTACGAGCAGTACTTC.

The gene calls are TRBV3-1 and TRBJ2-5; 10 bases align to TRBD2. CDR1 and CDR2 from the germline V gene are LGHDT and YNNKEL (reference sequence). J gave up 5 bases and V 4 bases, and 7 bases lay outside the gene matches. The CDR3 runs to 15 residues. The CDR3 spells CASSRTSGGRETQYF. As DNA, the CDR3 is TGTGCCAGCAGCCGGACTAGCGGAGGGAGGGAGACCCAGTACTTC.

DNA for the CDR3: TGTGCCAGCTCACCAGCAGATAATCAGCCCCAGCATTTT. It encodes CASSPADNQPQHF. The genes are TRBV18 and TRBJ1-5; the D is unclear. There are 13 residues in the CDR3. The germline V and J ends were trimmed by 2 bases and 4 bases, with 6 bases remaining between them. CDR1 is KGHSH and CDR2 is LQKENI in the germline V gene.

This clonotype was found many times. This chain uses TRBV20-1 with TRBJ2-1; 11 bases map to TRBD2. CDR1 and CDR2 (germline): DFQATT, SNEGSKA (reference sequence). The CDR3 is 15 amino acids. The V and J ends lost 1 base and 7 bases, in that order; junction bases with no gene match: 6. CDR3 coding DNA: TGCAGTGCTAGAGCTCTAGCGGGAGGTTTGAATGAGCAGTTCTTC. Amino acid sequence: CSARALAGGLNEQFF.

This chain uses TRBV5-5 with TRBJ2-3, with TRBD2 as a possible D gene (6 bases). The CDR3 runs to 15 residues. V lost 0 bases and J 6 bases, leaving 14 bases between the germline ends. CDR1 and CDR2 from the germline V gene are SGHKS and YYEKEE (reference sequence). The CDR3, as DNA: TGTGCCAGCAGCTTGGCCAAACTAGCTTTTGATACGCAGTATTTT. Translated, it gives CASSLAKLAFDTQYF.

The rearrangement joins TRBV2 to TRBJ2-2; maybe TRBD1 (6 bases). The CDR3 consists of 15 residues. Germline V gives CDR1 SNHLY, CDR2 FYNNEI. V was cut by 6 bases and J by 0 bases, with 11 bases left in between. CDR3 DNA: TGTGCCAGCAGCAGACAGGACACGAACACCGGGGAGCTGTTTTTT. Translating gives CASSRQDTNTGELFF.

V usage is TRBV11-3 and J usage is TRBJ2-1, with 10 bases lining up with TRBD2. V lost 0 bases, J lost 0 bases, and 8 bases stayed unmatched. The CDR3 is 19 amino acids. CDR1 and CDR2 from the germline V gene are SGHNT and YENEEA. CDR3 DNA sequence: TGTGCCAGCAGCTTAGATGCATGGACTAGCGGCCCCTCCTACAATGAGCAGTTCTTC. As protein: CASSLDAWTSGPSYNEQFF.

This clonotype was seen at least ten times. This chain uses TRBV5-6 with TRBJ2-3; D gene ambiguous. This CDR3 is built from 13 residues. The germline V and J ends were trimmed by 4 bases and 2 bases, with 8 bases remaining between them. The germline gives CDR1 SGHDT, CDR2 YYEEEE. CDR3 in amino acids: CASSPPHTDTQYF. Here the CDR3 DNA reads TGTGCCAGCAGCCCACCTCACACAGATACGCAGTATTTT.

This clonotype was found many times. The V call is TRBV27, the J call TRBJ2-1; 10 nucleotides agree with TRBD2. Trimming took 5 bases from V and 4 from J; bases not matched to a gene: 8. The CDR3 covers 16 residues. Germline V CDR1 and CDR2: MNHEY, SMNVEV (reference sequence). CDR3 nucleotide sequence: TGTGCCAGCAGTACACCGGGACTAGCGAAGTACAATGAGCAGTTCTTC. Protein sequence: CASSTPGLAKYNEQFF.

The sample holds a few counts of this clonotype. The CDR3 DNA follows: TGTGCCAGCAGCCCCTGGAGGGTGGGGGAAAAACTGTTTTTT. It is translated as CASSPWRVGEKLFF. The chain is built from TRBV7-2 and TRBJ1-4; D is uncertain. Trimming took 5 bases from V and 8 from J, leaving 15 bases between them. The CDR3 is made up of 14 amino acids. Germline assignment: CDR1 SGHTA and CDR2 FQGNSA.

The table lists this clonotype with many counts. This chain links TRBV5-1 with TRBJ1-4, with 7 nucleotides matching TRBD1. Trimming cost V 0 bases and J 8 bases; bases outside gene matches: 7. CDR1 SGHRS and CDR2 YFSETQ come from the germline V gene. This CDR3 spans 15 amino acids. This CDR3 reads CASSLEGALNEKLFF. CDR3 bases: TGCGCCAGCAGCTTGGAGGGGGCCTTAAACGAAAAACTGTTTTTT. The whole variable domain, filled in from reference TRBV5-1 and TRBJ1-4, reads KAGVTQTPRYLIKTRGQQVTLSCSPISGHRSVSWYQQTPGQGLQFLFEYFSETQRNKGNFPGRFSGRQFSNSRSEMNVSTLELGDSALYLCASSLEGALNEKLFFGSGTQLSVL.

A few counts support this clonotype. The chain recombines TRBV7-8 with TRBJ1-3; D gene uncertain. V was clipped by 6 bases and J by 1 base, with 10 bases between them. There are 14 residues in the CDR3. Per the germline V gene, CDR1 is SGHVS and CDR2 is FQNEAQ. The CDR3 is CASRAKESGNTIYF. DNA for the CDR3: TGTGCCAGCAGGGCAAAAGAATCTGGAAACACCATATATTTT. The variable domain in full, completed from reference TRBV7-8 and TRBJ1-3, reads GAGVSQSPRYKVAKRGQDVALRCDPISGHVSLFWYQQALGQGPEFLTYFQNEAQLDKSGLPSDRFFAERPEGSVSTLKIQRTQQEDSAVYLCASRAKESGNTIYFGEGSWLTVV.